This T cell receptor (beta chain) was sequenced in a study of CD8 T cells in Susac syndrome. For the study at large: At the time of blood draw, patients with Susac syndrome were therapy-naive, receiving corticosteroids, or receiving intravenous immunoglobulin alone. Regarding the study as a whole: The TCR sequencing and HLA analysis in the study involved a relatively small number of individuals, as the study acknowledged. TEMRA cells and active patients showed peak Susac CD8+ clonal expansion.

Patients with Susac syndrome fulfilled recently defined diagnostic criteria for definite or probable disease. cDNA came from roughly 0.5 to 1 ug RNA primed by random hexamers. TCRdb fed the immunoSEQ multiplex PCR reads into MiXCR, producing one record per CDR3 protein. The repertoire holds 100,000 to 150,000 distinct CDR3 sequences, with 90% to 95% as singletons. As concerns this clonotype: Its antigen is currently unknown.

Sequenced input: CD8+ T cells from PBMCs. The sequence was obtained from a human donor with Susac syndrome.

The CDR3 here is CSATRGWGNTGELFF. CDR3 bases: TGCAGTGCTACGAGGGGATGGGGAAACACCGGGGAGCTGTTTTTT. The J gene is TRBJ2-2, the V gene TRBV20-1; D is tentatively TRBD1 or TRBD2 (5 bases each). V lost 4 bases and J lost 2, with 14 bases in between. The CDR3 is 15 amino acids. Per germline, CDR1 DFQATT and CDR2 SNEGSKA (reference sequence).